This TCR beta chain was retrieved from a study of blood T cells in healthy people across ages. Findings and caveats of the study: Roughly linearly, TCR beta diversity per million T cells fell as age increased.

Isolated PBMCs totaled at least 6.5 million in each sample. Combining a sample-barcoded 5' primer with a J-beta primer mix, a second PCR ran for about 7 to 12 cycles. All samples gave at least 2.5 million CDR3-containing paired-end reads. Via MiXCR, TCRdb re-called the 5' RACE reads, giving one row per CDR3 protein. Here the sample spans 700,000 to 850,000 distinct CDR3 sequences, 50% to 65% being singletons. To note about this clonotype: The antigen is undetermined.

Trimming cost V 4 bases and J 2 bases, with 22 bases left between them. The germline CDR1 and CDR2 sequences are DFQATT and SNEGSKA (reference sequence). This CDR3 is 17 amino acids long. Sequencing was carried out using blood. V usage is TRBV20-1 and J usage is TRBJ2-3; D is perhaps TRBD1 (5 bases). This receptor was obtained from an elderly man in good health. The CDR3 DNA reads TGCAGTGCTAACCGAAACGTTTTAGGGGAACACACAGATACGCAGTATTTT. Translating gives CSANRNVLGEHTDTQYF.